This T cell receptor (beta chain) is drawn from a study of T cell repertoires in cytomegalovirus infection. Across the whole study: An indication of both CMV infection and matching HLA type came from public TCR beta signatures. Study conclusions and caveats: Adding up the frequency of public TCR beta families identified people who carried CMV plus the relevant HLA. The ex vivo response was dominated by HLA-C-restricted CMV-specific TCR beta clonotypes.

Turning to this clonotype: Its antigen remains unidentified.

The CDR3 covers 14 residues. Germline assignment: CDR1 MNHNY and CDR2 SVGAGI (reference sequence). V was pared by 2 bases and J by 1 base, with 8 bases between. Each CDR3 protein is one row after TCRdb ran MiXCR on the reads. The sample lists hundreds of thousands of distinct CDR3 sequences, approximately 31% seen once, with roughly 15% in the top ten. Sequencing input: PBMCs. The rearrangement uses TRBV6-6 and TRBJ1-1; D unresolved. The receptor's source is a human donor in good health (CMV status not recorded). Some clones in this sample may be carry-over from other donors' samples. The CDR3 is CASSYRPSNTEAFF. As DNA, the CDR3 is TGTGCCAGCAGTTACAGGCCTTCGAACACTGAAGCTTTCTTT.